Shown below are 24 T cell receptor beta chains from a single sample sequenced in a study of CD8 T cells in ankylosing spondylitis. General study points: A motif of eight highly homologous TCR beta variants was seen as apparently characteristic of ankylosing spondylitis blood.

TCRdb called the 5' RACE reads again in MiXCR, with one record for every CDR3 protein. The sample shows 700,000 to 850,000 distinct CDR3 sequences, around 11% of them seen only once. Antigens of these TCRs are unknown. The sample comprised blood, either unsorted or a sorted T cell fraction (not recorded which). The source of these receptors is a male donor with ankylosing spondylitis.

This clonotype showed up just a few times. V usage is TRBV7-3 and J usage is TRBJ1-6, with no clear D. The CDR3 is made up of 13 amino acids. V was shortened by 5 bases and J by 9 bases, with 11 bases between the two germline ends. CDR1 and CDR2 from the germline V gene are SGHTA and FQGTGA. The CDR3 reads CASSLRRGSPLHF. CDR3 sequence (DNA): TGTGCCAGCAGCCTTCGGCGCGGTTCACCCCTCCACTTT.

This clonotype was observed a handful of times. The chain combines TRBV29-1 with TRBJ2-7; 8 nucleotides match TRBD2. The CDR3 has 12 residues. J lost 11 bases, V lost 6 bases, and 12 bases had no gene match. CDR1 and CDR2 from the germline V gene are SQVTM and ANQGSEA. The chain's CDR3 is CSVGGAQPREYF. The CDR3 nucleotides read TGCAGCGTCGGGGGGGCTCAGCCAAGGGAGTACTTC.

This clonotype was counted ten times or more. J is TRBJ2-5 and V is TRBV29-1, with D possibly being TRBD2 (6 bases). Germline CDR1 and CDR2: SQVTM and ANQGSEA. The germline V and J ends were trimmed by 7 bases and 4 bases, with 13 bases remaining between them. This CDR3 has 12 residues. The CDR3 nucleotides are TGCAGCGCTGCGGGACTGGGAGAGACCCAGTACTTC. It codes for CSAAGLGETQYF. The full variable domain, with the rest looked up from reference TRBV29-1 and TRBJ2-5, is SAVISQKPSRDICQRGTSLTIQCQVDSQVTMMFWYRQQPGQSLTLIATANQGSEATYESGFVIDKFPISRPNLTFSTLTVSNMSPEDSSIYLCSAAGLGETQYFGPGTRLLVL.

This clonotype was seen a handful of times. The V and J genes are TRBV5-1 and TRBJ2-3, with D unclear. The V gene lost 4 bases and the J gene lost 4 bases, with 13 bases spanning the gap. Germline V gene lookup returns CDR1 SGHRS and CDR2 YFSETQ. The CDR3 is 14 amino acids. The CDR3 sequence: CASSITGSSDTQYF. As DNA, the CDR3 is TGCGCCAGCAGCATTACCGGGTCCTCAGATACGCAGTATTTT.

This clonotype was detected a few times. The V gene is TRBV5-1, the J gene TRBJ2-7; D ambiguous. V dropped 0 bases and J dropped 2 bases, with 15 bases sitting between them. Germline V CDR1 and CDR2: SGHRS, YFSETQ. The CDR3 length is 16 residues. The CDR3 region has the DNA TGCGCCAGCAGCTTGGGCAGTCTTATCGGGCCCTACGAGCAGTACTTC. Protein: CASSLGSLIGPYEQYF.

The genes are TRBV5-1 and TRBJ2-5, with D possibly being TRBD1 or TRBD2 (5 bases each). CDR3 length equals 16 residues. The V end was cut by 1 base, the J end by 4 bases, with 17 bases between. Germline CDR1 SGHRS, CDR2 YFSETQ. The CDR3 protein is CASSLRTGTRGETQYF. The CDR3 DNA reads as TGCGCCAGCAGCTTGCGCACCGGGACCCGAGGAGAGACCCAGTACTTC.

The chain joins TRBV5-4 to TRBJ2-3; maybe TRBD2 (5 bases). This CDR3 has 16 amino acids. Trimming removed 0 bases at V and 3 bases at J, with 14 bases between. Germline loops: CDR1 SGHNT, CDR2 YYREEE (reference sequence). In DNA form, the CDR3 reads TGTGCCAGCAGCTTGGCTTCTACTCGAGGGACAGATACGCAGTATTTT. It yields the protein CASSLASTRGTDTQYF.

This clonotype showed up just a few times. The V call is TRBV12-3 or TRBV12-4, the J call TRBJ1-5; D call uncertain. Trimming pared 3 bases from V and 6 bases from J, leaving 12 bases between. This CDR3 is built from 14 residues. The CDR3 coding sequence is TGTGCCAGCAGTTTCGGTTCAGGTGGTCAGCCCCAGCATTTT. Its translation: CASSFGSGGQPQHF.

In this sample, this clonotype turned up a few times. This rearrangement joins TRBV28 to TRBJ2-7; possible D gene TRBD1, 6 bases. The CDR3 extends over 15 amino acids. Trimming removed 5 bases at V and 0 bases at J, with 14 bases between. Germline loops: CDR1 MDHEN, CDR2 SYDVKM. The CDR3 here is CASSTSGHHSYEQYF. DNA for the CDR3: TGTGCCAGCAGTACCTCGGGACACCACTCCTACGAGCAGTACTTC.

This clonotype was counted only a few times. V and J are TRBV7-2 and TRBJ2-7, with a tentative D call TRBD1 (5 bases). This CDR3 contains 16 residues. Trimming took off 7 bases at V and 1 base at J, with 20 bases between the two ends. Germline assignment: CDR1 SGHTA and CDR2 FQGNSA. The CDR3 DNA sequence: TGTGCCAGCACCGTACTCCTTGGGGCCTTGTCCTACGAGCAGTACTTC. Its protein product is CASTVLLGALSYEQYF.

This sequence joins TRBV3-1 and TRBJ2-1; weak D call: TRBD1 (5 bases). This CDR3 has 16 amino acids. V lost 0 bases to trimming and J lost 0 bases, with 9 bases between them. The germline gives CDR1 LGHDT, CDR2 YNNKEL (reference sequence). For the CDR3, the DNA is TGTGCCAGCAGCCAAGAGGGGCAGGGCTCCTACAATGAGCAGTTCTTC. Protein product: CASSQEGQGSYNEQFF.

CDR3 nucleotides: TGCAGTGCTGCCCCAAGCAATCAGCCCCAGCATTTT. Its protein product is CSAAPSNQPQHF. J is TRBJ1-5 and V is TRBV20-1; no reliable D call. V lost 5 bases and J lost 1, with 6 bases in between. There are 12 residues in the CDR3. Germline V lookup: CDR1 DFQATT, CDR2 SNEGSKA (reference sequence).

This clonotype was picked up a small number of times. The gene calls are TRBV20-1 and TRBJ2-5; TRBD2 aligns across 9 bases. Germline CDR1 DFQATT, CDR2 SNEGSKA (reference sequence). The trim removed 0 bases at V and 5 bases at J, leaving 7 bases unmatched. The CDR3 has 15 amino acids. CDR3 bases: TGCAGTGCTAGAGATGGGACTAGCACAGGGGAGACCCAGTACTTC. Translating it yields CSARDGTSTGETQYF.

In its sample, this clonotype was seen many times. V is TRBV29-1 and J is TRBJ2-1, with a weak D call TRBD1 (6 bases). This CDR3 comprises 13 residues. Germline V gene lookup returns CDR1 SQVTM and CDR2 ANQGSEA. Trimming shortened V by 6 bases and J by 3 bases, and 12 bases separated the two germline ends. DNA for the CDR3: TGCAGCGTGGGACAAGATAACTACAATGAGCAGTTCTTC. Amino acid sequence: CSVGQDNYNEQFF.

This clonotype was counted only a few times. The V call is TRBV18, the J call TRBJ2-5; D might be TRBD2 (5 bases). CDR1 and CDR2 from the germline V gene are KGHSH and LQKENI. The CDR3 length is 14 residues. Trimming took 1 base from V and 4 from J, leaving 10 bases between them. In nucleotides, the CDR3 is TGTGCCAGCTCACCACTGGGAGACGGAGAGACCCAGTACTTC. This sequence encodes CASSPLGDGETQYF. Complete variable domain (other parts from reference TRBV18 and TRBJ2-5): NAGVMQNPRHLVRRRGQEARLRCSPMKGHSHVYWYRQLPEEGLKFMVYLQKENIIDESGMPKERFSAEFPKEGPSILRIQQVVRGDSAAYFCASSPLGDGETQYFGPGTRLLVL.

The chain combines TRBV5-1 with TRBJ1-6; a possible D gene is TRBD1 (6 bases). Between the trimmed V and J ends, which lost 0 bases and 7 bases, there was a span of 11 bases. Germline V gives CDR1 SGHRS, CDR2 YFSETQ. The CDR3 totals 15 residues. CDR3 amino acids: CASSLDRGLNSPLHF. The CDR3 bases are TGCGCCAGCAGCTTGGACCGGGGGCTAAATTCACCCCTCCACTTT.

Only a few counts were recorded for this clonotype. V usage is TRBV7-9 and J usage is TRBJ2-1; 9 bases are a match to TRBD2. The germline gives CDR1 SEHNR, CDR2 FQNEAQ (reference sequence). This CDR3 is 14 amino acids long. V trimming: 3 bases; J trimming: 10 bases; junction bases outside the gene matches: 7. This CDR3 reads CASSFGGGAGEQFF. In nucleotides, the CDR3 is TGTGCCAGCAGCTTCGGCGGGGGGGCAGGCGAGCAGTTCTTC.

This chain uses TRBV12-2 with TRBJ2-1. TRBV12-2 is noted as a pseudogene. CDR3 length: 14 amino acids. This CDR3 reads CASRSATSETEQFF. The CDR3 coding sequence is TGTGCAAGTCGCTCCGCGACTAGCGAAACCGAGCAGTTCTTC.

The rearrangement joins TRBV4-3 to TRBJ2-1; 11 nucleotides line up with TRBD2. Germline V gene data show CDR1 as LGHNA and CDR2 as YSLEER. The V segment lost 2 bases and the J segment 6 bases; nucleotides outside the gene matches: 6. CDR3 length: 16 amino acids. CDR3 coding DNA: TGCGCCAGCAGCCAACTAGCGGGAGGTTCGGTCAATGAGCAGTTCTTC. It translates to CASSQLAGGSVNEQFF.

This clonotype was detected a few times. This rearrangement joins TRBV20-1 to TRBJ1-2; TRBD1 matches 7 bases. Unmatched junction bases numbered 10, after V lost 6 bases and J lost 0 bases. Germline assignment: CDR1 DFQATT and CDR2 SNEGSKA (reference sequence). There are 15 residues in the CDR3. Here the CDR3 DNA reads TGCAGTGCAAGCAGGGGGGGGCTCTCTAACTATGGCTACACCTTC. As protein: CSASRGGLSNYGYTF.

The gene calls are TRBV4-2 and TRBJ1-4; D is unclear. The V end lost 4 bases, the J end lost 2 bases, and 11 bases lay between the germline ends. This CDR3 has 15 residues. Germline CDR1 LGHNA, CDR2 YNFKEQ. This CDR3 reads CASSLLEDTNEKLFF. The DNA for the CDR3 is TGTGCCAGCAGCCTGTTGGAGGACACTAATGAAAAACTGTTTTTT.

This clonotype turned up a few times. The rearrangement uses TRBV5-1 and TRBJ2-7; tentative D call: TRBD2 (6 bases). The V gene lost 4 bases and the J gene lost 12 bases, with 17 bases spanning the gap. Germline V lookup: CDR1 SGHRS, CDR2 YFSETQ. CDR3 length: 12 amino acids. CDR3 nucleotide sequence: TGCGCCAGCAGCACCGAAGGACCGGGGGTGTACTTC. It specifies CASSTEGPGVYF.

The chain is built from TRBV5-1 and TRBJ1-2; tentatively, D is TRBD1 (6 bases). CDR1 and CDR2 from the germline V gene are SGHRS and YFSETQ. The CDR3 has 16 residues. The germline V and J ends were trimmed by 0 bases and 6 bases, with 18 bases remaining between them. Written as DNA, the CDR3 is TGCGCCAGCAGCTTGGGGGGGGCAGGAAAGAACGATGGCTACACCTTC. Protein sequence: CASSLGGAGKNDGYTF.

This clonotype has more than one count but fewer than ten. This rearrangement joins TRBV18 to TRBJ2-7; unclear D gene. The germline V and J ends were trimmed by 5 bases and 5 bases, with 7 bases remaining between them. This CDR3 has 11 amino acids. In germline, CDR1 is KGHSH, CDR2 LQKENI. The CDR3 coding sequence is TGTGCCAGCTCAACTCAGAACGAGCAGTACTTC. As protein: CASSTQNEQYF.